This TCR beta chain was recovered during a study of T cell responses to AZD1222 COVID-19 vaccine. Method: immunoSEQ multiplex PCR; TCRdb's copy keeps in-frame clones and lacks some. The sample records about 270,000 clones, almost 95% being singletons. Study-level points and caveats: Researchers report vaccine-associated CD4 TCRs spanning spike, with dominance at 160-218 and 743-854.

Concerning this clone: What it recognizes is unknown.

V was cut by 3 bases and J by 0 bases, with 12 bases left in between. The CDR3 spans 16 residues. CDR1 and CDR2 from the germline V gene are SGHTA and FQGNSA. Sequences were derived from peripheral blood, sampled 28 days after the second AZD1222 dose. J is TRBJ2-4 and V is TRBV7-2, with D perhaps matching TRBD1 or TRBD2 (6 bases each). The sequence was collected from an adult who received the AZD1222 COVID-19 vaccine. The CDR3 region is CASSFQQGLAKNIQYF. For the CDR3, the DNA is TGTGCCAGCAGCTTCCAACAGGGACTAGCCAAAAACATTCAGTACTTC.